One and the same sample provided the 24 T cell receptor beta chains below, sequenced in a study of T cells in tuberculosis. Assay used: immunoSEQ multiplex PCR; TCRdb lists only in-frame clones, some missing. Here the sample spans around 32,000 clones, approximately 93% being singletons. The sample was PBMCs. These receptors all stem from a donor aged 10-35 years with latent tuberculosis or without tuberculosis infection.

CDR3 loop: CSVGSGYGGVAFF. In nucleotides, the CDR3 is TGCAGCGTTGGATCAGGGTACGGCGGTGTAGCTTTCTTT. This sequence joins TRBV29-1 and TRBJ1-1, with D possibly being TRBD1 (5 bases). Trimming stripped 4 bases from V and 10 bases from J, with 19 bases between. The germline CDR1 and CDR2 sequences are SQVTM and ANQGSEA. The CDR3 is 13 residues long.

The chain has TRBV14 and TRBJ1-1; 9 nucleotides agree with TRBD1. The V segment lost 4 bases and the J segment 4 bases; nucleotides outside the gene matches: 1. The CDR3 is made up of 13 amino acids. Per germline, CDR1 SGHDN and CDR2 FVKESK. The CDR3 sequence is CASSPGQGTEAFF. The CDR3 DNA is TGTGCCAGCAGCCCGGGACAGGGCACTGAAGCTTTCTTT.

The V gene is TRBV18, the J gene TRBJ2-1; no clear D. The CDR3 has 14 amino acids. From germline, CDR1 is KGHSH and CDR2 LQKENI. Trimming shortened V by 2 bases and J by 5 bases, and 10 bases separated the two germline ends. CDR3 nucleotides: TGTGCCAGCTCACCAGGAAGACATAACAATGAGCAGTTCTTC. Translating it yields CASSPGRHNNEQFF.

This sequence joins TRBV5-1 and TRBJ2-7, with D perhaps matching TRBD2 (7 bases). CDR1 is SGHRS and CDR2 is YFSETQ in the germline V gene. V lost 1 base to trimming and J lost 4 bases, with 12 bases between them. This CDR3 has 14 amino acids. The CDR3: CASSLSGGDYEQYF. The DNA of the CDR3 is TGCGCCAGCAGCTTGTCGGGGGGCGATTACGAGCAGTACTTC.

V and J are TRBV27 and TRBJ2-4; D may be TRBD1 (5 bases). The length of the CDR3 is 14 residues. Trimming left V 4 bases short and J 9 bases short, with 16 bases between. Per the germline V gene, CDR1 is MNHEY and CDR2 is SMNVEV (reference sequence). The CDR3 is CASSSDKLSGIQYF. In nucleotides, the CDR3 is TGTGCCAGCAGTTCGGACAAATTAAGTGGCATTCAGTACTTC.

J is TRBJ1-5 and V is TRBV19, with a weak D call TRBD1 (6 bases). V dropped 7 bases and J dropped 6 bases, with 22 bases sitting between them. This CDR3 has 16 amino acids. CDR1 and CDR2 from the germline V gene are LNHDA and SQIVND (reference sequence). The CDR3 spells CASTHLRGSFVQPQHF. The CDR3 DNA reads as TGTGCCAGTACTCATCTCAGGGGCAGCTTCGTTCAGCCCCAGCATTTT.

This clone was detected once. The V gene is TRBV6-5, the J gene TRBJ2-5; perhaps TRBD2 as D (5 bases). Germline CDR1 reads MNHEY; CDR2 reads SVGAGI. The CDR3 loop spans 13 amino acids. V lost 6 bases, J lost 4 bases, and 12 bases lay in between. CDR3 in DNA: TGTGCCAGCAGATTTGGACTCGCAGAGACCCAGTACTTC. This translates into CASRFGLAETQYF.

This sequence joins TRBV30 and TRBJ2-1; D remains ambiguous. Trimming stripped 3 bases from V and 5 bases from J, with 8 bases between. Germline CDR1 is GTSNPN and CDR2 is SVGIG (reference sequence). The CDR3 totals 12 residues. Here the CDR3 DNA reads TGTGCCTGGAGATCGGGTCACAATGAGCAGTTCTTC. As protein: CAWRSGHNEQFF.

This chain connects TRBV28 to TRBJ2-7; 8 bases agree with TRBD1. J gave up 4 bases and V 1 base, and 6 bases lay outside the gene matches. The CDR3 contains 15 residues. The germline V gene encodes CDR1 MDHEN and CDR2 SYDVKM. Written as DNA, the CDR3 is TGTGCCAGCAGTTTATCCGGGACAGGTGGTTACGAGCAGTACTTC. This gives the protein CASSLSGTGGYEQYF.

The rearrangement links TRBV7-2 to TRBJ2-3, with TRBD1 matching 7 bases. Unmatched junction bases numbered 7, after V lost 1 base and J lost 6 bases. The CDR3 extends over 15 amino acids. Germline CDR1 SGHTA, CDR2 FQGNSA. CDR3 nucleotides: TGTGCCAGCAGCTTAGAAGAGGGGGCTTTGGATACGCAGTATTTT. It is translated as CASSLEEGALDTQYF.

The chain carries TRBV27 and TRBJ1-4; D call uncertain. Germline V CDR1 and CDR2: MNHEY, SMNVEV (reference sequence). With 3 bases removed from V and 2 bases from J, the gap between germline ends came to 7 bases. The CDR3 runs to 14 residues. CDR3 coding DNA: TGTGCCAGCAGTTTTCACGGGACTAATGAAAAACTGTTTTTT. Encoded protein: CASSFHGTNEKLFF.

The J gene is TRBJ2-1, the V gene TRBV30; D is unclear. The germline CDR1 and CDR2 sequences are GTSNPN and SVGIG (reference sequence). V was trimmed by 2 bases and J by 9 bases, leaving 8 bases between them. This CDR3 is 11 amino acids long. This chain's CDR3 is CAWSRSGEQFF. The DNA for the CDR3 is TGTGCCTGGAGTAGGAGTGGTGAGCAGTTCTTC.

This clone was detected once. This chain connects TRBV9 to TRBJ2-4, with 7 nucleotides matching TRBD1. Germline V gene sequence: CDR1 SGDLS, CDR2 YYNGEE. With V trimmed by 3 bases and J by 7 bases, 10 bases remained unmatched. This CDR3 spans 15 amino acids. CDR3 residues: CASSATTGRGNIQYF. The DNA of the CDR3 is TGTGCCAGCAGCGCAACGACAGGGCGCGGGAACATTCAGTACTTC.

V gene TRBV9 combines with J gene TRBJ2-5; the D gene is possibly TRBD1 (6 bases). Trimming removed 3 bases at V and 4 bases at J, with 13 bases between. Germline V CDR1 and CDR2: SGDLS, YYNGEE. The CDR3 contains 14 residues. The CDR3 loop is CASSDRAGGETQYF. DNA for the CDR3: TGTGCCAGCAGCGACAGGGCTGGGGGAGAGACCCAGTACTTC.

The CDR3 coding sequence is TGTGCCAGCACCTCCCGCGGGGCCGACTCCTACAATGAGCAGTTCTTC. Translation gives CASTSRGADSYNEQFF. This rearrangement joins TRBV28 to TRBJ2-1, with a possible D match to TRBD2 (6 bases). The CDR3 has 16 amino acids. Germline assignment: CDR1 MDHEN and CDR2 SYDVKM. V lost 7 bases, J lost 0 bases, and 16 bases lay in between.

The V gene is TRBV25-1, the J gene TRBJ2-7; D not certain. The CDR3 has 12 amino acids. V lost 4 bases to trimming and J lost 6 bases, with 10 bases between them. CDR1 is MGHDK and CDR2 is SYGVNS in the germline V gene. In DNA, the CDR3 is TGTGCCAGCAGTGTGGGCTCTCTCGAGCAGTACTTC. This codes for CASSVGSLEQYF.

V gene TRBV29-1 combines with J gene TRBJ1-2; 12 bases line up with TRBD1. Looked up from germline, CDR1 is SQVTM and CDR2 is ANQGSEA. The CDR3 is 14 amino acids. The V gene end was trimmed by 7 bases and the J gene end by 6 bases; junction bases not matched to a gene: 9. The CDR3 is CSAVGTGGSNGYTF. The CDR3, as DNA: TGCAGCGCAGTCGGGACAGGGGGCTCTAATGGCTACACCTTC.

The chain recombines TRBV21-1 with TRBJ1-2; the tabulated D call, TRBD1, remains unverified against the DNA. TRBV21-1 is noted as a pseudogene. The CDR3 length is 12 residues. The CDR3 DNA reads TGTGCCAGCAGCGGCCACAGGGTTGGCTACACCTTC. Amino acid sequence: CASSGHRVGYTF.

The chain recombines TRBV2 with TRBJ2-7, with TRBD1 matching 9 bases. CDR1 SNHLY and CDR2 FYNNEI come from the germline V gene. The length of the CDR3 is 13 residues. J was trimmed by 3 bases and V by 10 bases; bases with no gene match: 7. For the CDR3, the DNA is TGTGCCACCGAAGGGGACAGGGTCTACGAGCAGTACTTC. Translated: CATEGDRVYEQYF.

The CDR3 nucleotides read TGCGCCAGCAGCTTGGCCGGGGGACAGGGGGACGAGCAGTACTTC. It codes for CASSLAGGQGDEQYF. This chain links TRBV5-1 with TRBJ2-7, with 11 positions matching TRBD1. The length of the CDR3 is 15 residues. Germline V gene data show CDR1 as SGHRS and CDR2 as YFSETQ. V lost 0 bases, J lost 5 bases, and 4 bases stayed unmatched.

J is TRBJ1-2 and V is TRBV27; 8 positions agree with TRBD1. Trimming cost V 6 bases and J 0 bases; bases outside gene matches: 9. CDR1 and CDR2 from the germline V gene are MNHEY and SMNVEV (reference sequence). This CDR3 contains 16 residues. The CDR3 bases are TGTGCCAGCAGCCTCACTCCAGGGGGCGCTAACTATGGCTACACCTTC. Translated: CASSLTPGGANYGYTF.

The DNA for the CDR3 is TGTGCCATCAGCACCCAACAGGGCAATGAGCAGTTCTTC. It yields the protein CAISTQQGNEQFF. This sequence joins TRBV10-3 and TRBJ2-1, with D possibly being TRBD1 (6 bases). The V end was cut by 6 bases, the J end by 6 bases, with 12 bases between. This CDR3 has 13 residues. Looked up from germline, CDR1 is ENHRY and CDR2 is SYGVKD.

The rearrangement links TRBV19 to TRBJ2-7; tentative D call: TRBD2 (6 bases). This CDR3 is 12 amino acids long. Germline CDR1 reads LNHDA; CDR2 reads SQIVND (reference sequence). The V end lost 7 bases, the J end lost 3 bases, and 10 bases lay between the germline ends. CDR3 DNA: TGTGCCAGTACTAATAGCGGCTACGAGCAGTACTTC. It specifies CASTNSGYEQYF.

The chain employs TRBV4-1 and TRBJ2-1, with a possible D match to TRBD1 (6 bases). The CDR3 runs 16 residues. Trimming took off 3 bases at V and 2 bases at J, with 14 bases between the two ends. Germline V lookup: CDR1 MGHRA, CDR2 YSYEKL. This chain's CDR3 is CASSQDSARPYNEQFF. In DNA form, the CDR3 reads TGCGCCAGCAGCCAGGACAGTGCTAGGCCCTACAATGAGCAGTTCTTC.